A single sample gave rise to the 28 T cell receptor beta chains below, sequenced in a study of T-cell reconstitution after alpha-beta-depleted transplantation in children (dated by TCRdb to about 2016). What the treatment or condition label conveys for this sample: allogeneic hematopoietic cell transplantation with graft depleted of TCRalphabeta T cells and CD19 B cells. Libraries were constructed by PCR. Sequencing was performed on an Illumina HiSeq 2500. TCR library preparation used molecular barcoding, with unique molecular identifiers applied to normalize quantification of the TCRbeta repertoire. TCRdb cleaned the public reads at Q25 with fastp, built clones with MiXCR and kept in-frame beta chains. When rows share a CDR3 protein, they turn into one entry using the most common DNA and genes. For this sample the table gives about 470,000 distinct CDR3 sequences, of which around two fifths were detected only once. Under 35% of the sample is taken by the ten largest.

The sample was PBMCs, taken before TCRalphabeta/CD19-depleted stem cell transplant. The receptors shown here come from a girl aged 2-10 years with aplastic anemia, due to receive a stem cell transplant.

V gene TRBV29-1 combines with J gene TRBJ2-1; TRBD2 matches 8 bases. V trimming: 4 bases; J trimming: 0 bases; junction bases outside the gene matches: 20. Germline V CDR1 and CDR2: SQVTM, ANQGSEA. This CDR3 is built from 20 residues. CDR3: CSVVEITRGVLKSSYNEQFF. CDR3 bases: TGCAGCGTTGTTGAAATTACGCGGGGGGTCCTCAAAAGCTCCTACAATGAGCAGTTCTTC.

This clonotype was observed many times. Here the CDR3 DNA reads TGTGCCAGCAGTTACGCTCCGGGCACCGTGGAGACCCAGTACTTC. Residues: CASSYAPGTVETQYF. The chain carries TRBV6-5 and TRBJ2-5, with D unresolved. The CDR3 has 15 residues. Germline CDR1 MNHEY, CDR2 SVGAGI. V was trimmed by 2 bases and J by 5 bases, leaving 15 bases between them.

This rearrangement joins TRBV20-1 to TRBJ2-3; weak D call: TRBD1 (5 bases). V shed 6 bases and J shed 0 bases, with 10 bases lying between them. The CDR3 is made up of 13 amino acids. CDR1 and CDR2 (germline): DFQATT, SNEGSKA (reference sequence). CDR3 sequence reads: CSALDTSTDTQYF. The CDR3 DNA sequence: TGCAGTGCGTTGGACACAAGCACAGATACGCAGTATTTT.

This clonotype appeared once. The V and J genes are TRBV27 and TRBJ1-1; weak D call: TRBD1 (5 bases). The CDR3 runs to 13 residues. Looked up from germline, CDR1 is MNHEY and CDR2 is SMNVEV (reference sequence). V lost 4 bases and J lost 6, with 12 bases in between. The chain's CDR3 is CASSSEGSPEAFF. The CDR3 DNA is TGTGCCAGCAGTTCGGAGGGGAGCCCTGAAGCTTTCTTT.

The chain employs TRBV5-5 and TRBJ2-5; D may be TRBD1 or TRBD2 (6 bases each). CDR3 length equals 16 residues. Germline loops: CDR1 SGHKS, CDR2 YYEKEE (reference sequence). The ends were cut back, 0 bases at V and 2 bases at J, with 14 bases in the middle. In DNA form, the CDR3 reads TGTGCCAGCAGCTTGGCGGGGGCAGTATGGCAAGAGACCCAGTACTTC. Protein: CASSLAGAVWQETQYF.

CDR3 sequence: CSVVQRGMNTEAFF. Here the CDR3 DNA reads TGCAGCGTTGTCCAACGGGGGATGAACACTGAAGCTTTCTTT. This sequence joins TRBV29-1 and TRBJ1-1; perhaps TRBD1 as D (5 bases). Germline assignment: CDR1 SQVTM and CDR2 ANQGSEA. The CDR3 has 14 residues. V shed 4 bases and J shed 0 bases, with 12 bases lying between them.

The rearrangement links TRBV10-3 to TRBJ1-3, with D perhaps matching TRBD1 (5 bases). Trimming cost V 5 bases and J 0 bases, with 14 bases left between them. The CDR3 is 16 residues long. Per germline, CDR1 ENHRY and CDR2 SYGVKD. For the CDR3, the DNA is TGTGCCATCAGTCCCGGGACGAGGATCTCTGGAAACACCATATATTTT. Translating gives CAISPGTRISGNTIYF.

This clonotype was observed a few times. The chain uses TRBV4-1 and TRBJ2-7; D is unclear. Per germline, CDR1 MGHRA and CDR2 YSYEKL. This CDR3 is 15 amino acids long. V lost 1 base and J lost 7, with 17 bases in between. Here the CDR3 reads CASSQARSPVSEQYF. DNA for the CDR3: TGCGCCAGCAGCCAAGCGAGGTCTCCGGTGTCTGAGCAGTACTTC.

The chain carries TRBV5-6 and TRBJ1-1; D may be TRBD1 (5 bases). The germline V gene has CDR1 SGHDT and CDR2 YYEEEE. The germline V and J ends were trimmed by 3 bases and 4 bases, with 10 bases remaining between them. The CDR3 consists of 13 residues. The CDR3 here is CASSWRGSTEAFF. The DNA of the CDR3 is TGTGCCAGCAGCTGGCGGGGGTCCACTGAAGCTTTCTTT.

This chain connects TRBV11-1 to TRBJ2-2; 11 bases agree with TRBD2. Germline CDR1 reads SGHAT; CDR2 reads FQDESV (reference sequence). CDR3 length: 20 residues. The V segment lost 1 base and the J segment 0 bases; nucleotides outside the gene matches: 10. This chain's CDR3 is CASSLVSGLAGPANTGELFF. CDR3 in DNA: TGTGCCAGCAGCTTAGTCTCCGGACTAGCGGGCCCCGCGAACACCGGGGAGCTGTTTTTT.

This chain uses TRBV12-3 or TRBV12-4 with TRBJ2-3; TRBD2 is a possible D gene (6 bases). CDR3 length equals 14 residues. V was pared by 8 bases and J by 4 bases, with 16 bases between. The CDR3 DNA reads TGTGCCAGCTCCCAACTAGCAATCGCAGATACGCAGTATTTT. This codes for CASSQLAIADTQYF.

This chain joins TRBV12-3 or TRBV12-4 and TRBJ2-5; 7 bases agree with TRBD1. CDR3 length equals 14 residues. The junction had 10 bases not matched to a gene; V was cut back by 7 bases and J by 5 bases. CDR3 amino acids: CASIPDRDGETQYF. Here the CDR3 DNA reads TGTGCCAGCATCCCCGACAGGGACGGGGAGACCCAGTACTTC.

This chain joins TRBV5-1 and TRBJ2-7, with 12 nucleotides matching TRBD1. From germline, CDR1 is SGHRS and CDR2 YFSETQ. The CDR3 sequence is 15 residues long. The V and J ends lost 4 bases and 5 bases, in that order; junction bases with no gene match: 7. The CDR3 DNA sequence: TGCGCCAGCAGCGACTCCGGGACAGGGGGCCACGAGCAGTACTTC. Its translation: CASSDSGTGGHEQYF.

The V gene is TRBV12-3 or TRBV12-4, the J gene TRBJ2-3; TRBD2 matches at 8 bases. J was trimmed by 2 bases and V by 3 bases; bases with no gene match: 7. The CDR3 runs 16 residues. CDR3: CASSFGSGGATDTQYF. The CDR3 nucleotides are TGTGCCAGCAGTTTCGGTTCCGGGGGGGCCACAGATACGCAGTATTTT.

The chain recombines TRBV12-3 or TRBV12-4 with TRBJ2-1; TRBD2 aligns across 12 bases. The CDR3 covers 16 residues. After removal of 5 bases from V and 8 bases from J, the junction contained 10 bases not matched to a gene. Written as DNA, the CDR3 is TGTGCCAGCAGTCAACCGACTAGCGGGAGTGCCTATGAGCAGTTCTTC. Translated, it gives CASSQPTSGSAYEQFF.

This clonotype appeared a few times. In nucleotides, the CDR3 is TGTGCCAGCAGCCACCCGGGACAGAAACTGTTTTTT. Translating gives CASSHPGQKLFF. V is TRBV14 and J is TRBJ1-4; 7 bases are shared with TRBD1. The germline CDR1 and CDR2 sequences are SGHDN and FVKESK. This CDR3 contains 12 residues. V lost 3 bases, J lost 11 bases, and 3 bases stayed unmatched. Combining the CDR3 with reference TRBV14 and TRBJ1-4 gives the whole variable domain EAGVTQFPSHSVIEKGQTVTLRCDPISGHDNLYWYRRVMGKEIKFLLHFVKESKQDESGMPNNRFLAERTGGTYSTLKVQPAELEDSGVYFCASSHPGQKLFFGSGTQLSVL.

This chain uses TRBV10-2 with TRBJ1-1; D is uncertain. The CDR3 has 13 amino acids. Germline V lookup: CDR1 WSHSY, CDR2 SAAADI. Trimming stripped 5 bases from V and 2 bases from J, with 9 bases between. CDR3 amino acids: CASSRHDNTEAFF. Here the CDR3 DNA reads TGCGCCAGCAGTAGACACGATAACACTGAAGCTTTCTTT.

The chain carries TRBV4-1 and TRBJ1-1, with D maybe TRBD1 (6 bases). This CDR3 has 13 amino acids. The germline V gene has CDR1 MGHRA and CDR2 YSYEKL. Trimming removed 9 bases from V and 1 base from J, with 12 bases in between. The CDR3 DNA reads as TGCGCCAGTAGCTGGGGGGCGAACACTGAAGCTTTCTTT. Its protein product is CASSWGANTEAFF.

The chain has TRBV20-1 and TRBJ2-7; D is possibly TRBD2 (5 bases). Germline CDR1 and CDR2: DFQATT and SNEGSKA (reference sequence). Trimming cost V 0 bases and J 6 bases, with 12 bases left between them. The CDR3 is 13 amino acids. The CDR3 DNA is TGCAGTGCTAGAGATCTTGAGGGAAGCGAGCAGTACTTC. Protein product: CSARDLEGSEQYF.

This clonotype was detected only a few times. This sequence joins TRBV11-2 and TRBJ2-1, with 9 bases identical to TRBD1. This CDR3 contains 16 residues. Trimming at V came to 6 bases and at J to 2 bases, leaving 8 bases not matched to a gene. Per germline, CDR1 SGHAT and CDR2 FQNNGV. The CDR3 sequence: CASSSPGQGAYNEQFF. CDR3 sequence (DNA): TGTGCCAGCAGTTCTCCGGGACAGGGTGCCTACAATGAGCAGTTCTTC.

The genes are TRBV27 and TRBJ2-7; 9 nucleotides agree with TRBD1. V trimming: 4 bases; J trimming: 5 bases; junction bases outside the gene matches: 12. In germline, CDR1 is MNHEY, CDR2 SMNVEV (reference sequence). CDR3 length equals 16 residues. For the CDR3, the DNA is TGTGCCAGCAGTTCGCCCGGGACAGGGTTTAACGACGAGCAGTACTTC. Amino acids: CASSSPGTGFNDEQYF.

The J gene is TRBJ2-6, the V gene TRBV3-1, with TRBD2 matching 9 bases. The CDR3 runs to 18 residues. Trimming cost V 5 bases and J 0 bases; bases outside gene matches: 8. Germline V lookup: CDR1 LGHDT, CDR2 YNNKEL (reference sequence). This CDR3 reads CASSSYAAGGSGANVLTF. The CDR3, as DNA: TGTGCCAGCAGCTCATACGCAGCGGGAGGCTCTGGGGCCAACGTCCTGACTTTC.

This chain uses TRBV7-9 with TRBJ1-1; the D gene is possibly TRBD1 (5 bases). Germline V gene lookup returns CDR1 SEHNR and CDR2 FQNEAQ (reference sequence). V gave up 4 bases and J gave up 5 bases, with 17 bases separating them. The length of the CDR3 is 15 residues. CDR3 DNA sequence: TGTGCCAGCAGCTCATCCCATAGGGGAGGGACTGAAGCTTTCTTT. It codes for CASSSSHRGGTEAFF. The full variable domain, with the rest looked up from reference TRBV7-9 and TRBJ1-1, is DTGVSQNPRHKITKRGQNVTFRCDPISEHNRLYWYRQTLGQGPEFLTYFQNEAQLEKSRLLSDRFSAERPKGSFSTLEIQRTEQGDSAMYLCASSSSHRGGTEAFFGQGTRLTVV.

This sequence joins TRBV29-1 and TRBJ2-3, with D possibly TRBD2 on 6 matching bases. Germline V gives CDR1 SQVTM, CDR2 ANQGSEA. Deletions cut 6 bases from V and 4 bases from J, with 11 bases between. The CDR3 contains 12 residues. The CDR3 spells CSVVPGADTQYF. CDR3 DNA: TGCAGCGTGGTCCCGGGGGCAGATACGCAGTATTTT.

This clonotype has just a few counts. This chain links TRBV10-3 with TRBJ1-1, with a weak D call TRBD1 (6 bases). Germline V gives CDR1 ENHRY, CDR2 SYGVKD. V lost 10 bases and J 0 bases, leaving 12 bases between the germline ends. This CDR3 has 13 residues. The CDR3 DNA is TGTGCCAGTAGAGGACAGCTGAACACTGAAGCTTTCTTT. It specifies CASRGQLNTEAFF.

There are many counts of this clonotype. The chain recombines TRBV7-9 with TRBJ2-2; 8 bases match TRBD1. V dropped 3 bases and J dropped 3; count of bases not matched to a gene: 6. CDR3 length: 16 residues. Per the germline V gene, CDR1 is SEHNR and CDR2 is FQNEAQ (reference sequence). This CDR3 is CASSLRRGQDTGELFF. The CDR3 DNA reads as TGTGCCAGCAGCTTGCGCAGGGGGCAGGACACCGGGGAGCTGTTTTTT.

The rearrangement links TRBV20-1 to TRBJ2-7; 7 nucleotides match TRBD1. V lost 2 bases and J lost 2; bases outside the gene matches: 6. CDR3 length: 14 residues. From germline, CDR1 is DFQATT and CDR2 SNEGSKA (reference sequence). CDR3 in amino acids: CSARSTGQTYEQYF. CDR3 bases: TGCAGTGCTAGATCGACAGGGCAAACCTACGAGCAGTACTTC.

This clonotype was recorded many times. The gene calls are TRBV6-5 and TRBJ2-2, with 8 bases aligning to TRBD1. CDR1 and CDR2 (germline): MNHEY, SVGAGI. This CDR3 comprises 15 residues. After removal of 7 bases from V and 4 bases from J, the junction contained 8 bases not matched to a gene. The CDR3 protein is CASNPTGGATGELFF. CDR3 sequence (DNA): TGTGCCAGCAACCCTACAGGGGGTGCCACCGGGGAGCTGTTTTTT.